These 23 T cell receptor beta chains were sequenced from one sample in a study of early stage breast cancer tumors. Profiling relied on immunoSEQ multiplex PCR, and the TCRdb table lists in-frame clones only, not all of them. The sample holds under 45,000 clones, around 70% seen once. Specimen: blood. The origin of the receptors is a person in their sixties or seventies with breast cancer.

The CDR3 spells CASSFSTGAGETQYF. DNA for the CDR3: TGTGCCAGCAGTTTCTCGACAGGGGCCGGGGAGACCCAGTACTTC. The chain carries TRBV6-5 and TRBJ2-5; 8 nucleotides line up with TRBD1. V lost 4 bases and J lost 5; bases outside the gene matches: 9. CDR3 length equals 15 residues. Germline CDR1 MNHEY, CDR2 SVGAGI.

This clone was found once. The rearrangement joins TRBV9 to TRBJ2-3; D not resolved. CDR3 length: 15 residues. Deletions cut 4 bases from V and 1 base from J, with 13 bases between. The germline CDR1 and CDR2 sequences are SGDLS and YYNGEE. This CDR3 reads CASSPLEIGTDTQYF. CDR3 DNA: TGTGCCAGCAGCCCTCTCGAGATTGGCACAGATACGCAGTATTTT.

The chain recombines TRBV4-2 with TRBJ2-7, with 8 bases that match TRBD1. CDR1 LGHNA and CDR2 YNFKEQ come from the germline V gene. The V segment lost 0 bases and the J segment 7 bases; nucleotides outside the gene matches: 11. CDR3 size: 16 residues. CDR3 bases: TGTGCCAGCAGCCAAGAAGGAGCCAGGGGGCTGGGGGAGCAGTACTTC. Encoded protein: CASSQEGARGLGEQYF.

Here the CDR3 reads CASRDYSNQPQHF. The CDR3 bases are TGTGCCTCAAGGGACTATAGCAATCAGCCCCAGCATTTT. V is TRBV7-2 and J is TRBJ1-5; TRBD1 is a possible D gene (5 bases). Germline lookup yields CDR1 SGHTA and CDR2 FQGNSA. The CDR3 is 13 residues long. V lost 11 bases and J lost 0, with 11 bases in between.

This clone was seen a few times. The CDR3 reads CASSPTSAVQETQYF. As DNA, the CDR3 is TGCGCCAGCAGCCCGACTAGCGCGGTTCAAGAGACCCAGTACTTC. The chain couples TRBV5-1 to TRBJ2-5; 8 bases are shared with TRBD2. The junction had 7 bases not matched to a gene; V was cut back by 4 bases and J by 2 bases. This CDR3 spans 15 amino acids. CDR1 is SGHRS and CDR2 is YFSETQ in the germline V gene.

V and J are TRBV9 and TRBJ2-5; TRBD1 matches 7 bases. The CDR3 sequence is 14 residues long. V lost 2 bases and J lost 4; bases outside the gene matches: 5. Germline V gene sequence: CDR1 SGDLS, CDR2 YYNGEE. Here the CDR3 DNA reads TGTGCCAGCAGCGTCTTGCCAGGGGGAGAGACCCAGTACTTC. It is translated as CASSVLPGGETQYF. The whole variable domain, remainder taken from reference TRBV9 and TRBJ2-5, is DSGVTQTPKHLITATGQRVTLRCSPRSGDLSVYWYQQSLDQGLQFLIQYYNGEERAKGNILERFSAQQFPDLHSELNLSSLELGDSALYFCASSVLPGGETQYFGPGTRLLVL.

J is TRBJ2-3 and V is TRBV11-3; D remains unclear. The germline V gene has CDR1 SGHNT and CDR2 YENEEA. The CDR3 spans 15 residues. With 5 bases removed from V and 0 bases from J, the gap between germline ends came to 12 bases. CDR3 amino acids: CASSQRGFSTDTQYF. The CDR3, as DNA: TGTGCCAGCAGCCAGAGAGGTTTTAGCACAGATACGCAGTATTTT.

This clone was counted a few times. The genes are TRBV6-1 and TRBJ1-6, with 7 nucleotides matching TRBD1. The CDR3 covers 14 residues. Germline CDR1 reads MNHNS; CDR2 reads SASEGT. Trimming took 4 bases from V and 8 from J; bases not matched to a gene: 5. The DNA of the CDR3 is TGTGCCAGCAGTGTCGGACAGGCTGATTCACCCCTCCACTTT. Protein: CASSVGQADSPLHF.

V is TRBV7-9 and J is TRBJ1-2; 8 positions match TRBD1. The V gene's germline CDR1 is SEHNR and CDR2 FQNEAQ (reference sequence). The CDR3 length is 15 residues. The V and J ends lost 3 bases and 1 base, in that order; junction bases with no gene match: 4. In DNA, the CDR3 is TGTGCCAGCAGCTTCCGACAGGGGAATAACTATGGCTACACCTTC. Protein: CASSFRQGNNYGYTF. Using reference TRBV7-9 and TRBJ1-2 for the parts outside the CDR3, the full variable domain is DTGVSQNPRHKITKRGQNVTFRCDPISEHNRLYWYRQTLGQGPEFLTYFQNEAQLEKSRLLSDRFSAERPKGSFSTLEIQRTEQGDSAMYLCASSFRQGNNYGYTFGSGTRLTVV.

This clone has more than one count but fewer than ten. This rearrangement joins TRBV7-8 to TRBJ2-7, with TRBD2 matching over 13 bases. The CDR3 runs to 16 residues. V shed 6 bases and J 3 bases; nucleotides not matched to a gene: 8. The germline gives CDR1 SGHVS, CDR2 FQNEAQ. The CDR3 reads CASRQGTSGNYYEQYF. The CDR3 bases are TGTGCCAGCAGGCAAGGGACTAGCGGGAATTACTACGAGCAGTACTTC.

This chain joins TRBV7-2 and TRBJ2-7; no clear D gene. CDR3 length: 16 residues. Germline V CDR1 and CDR2: SGHTA, FQGNSA. Trimming took 3 bases from V and 6 from J, leaving 21 bases between them. CDR3 in DNA: TGTGCCAGCAGCTTGGTAAGGCTAGACCCGAGTTCCGAGCAGTACTTC. It specifies CASSLVRLDPSSEQYF.

The rearrangement uses TRBV11-1 and TRBJ2-3, with D tentatively TRBD1 (5 bases). V was clipped by 4 bases and J by 0 bases, with 11 bases between them. Germline V CDR1 and CDR2: SGHAT, FQDESV (reference sequence). The CDR3 consists of 15 residues. CDR3 sequence: CASSWGGESTDTQYF. CDR3 DNA sequence: TGTGCCAGCAGCTGGGGCGGCGAGAGCACAGATACGCAGTATTTT.

This clone was recorded a few times. This chain links TRBV4-1 with TRBJ1-5; D is ambiguous. The CDR3 sequence is 12 residues long. Germline V gives CDR1 MGHRA, CDR2 YSYEKL. V lost 1 base and J lost 9, with 7 bases in between. The CDR3 is CASSQGGGPQHF. CDR3 bases: TGCGCCAGCAGCCAAGGCGGAGGGCCCCAGCATTTT.

The V and J genes are TRBV15 and TRBJ1-5; 9 nucleotides line up with TRBD1. Trimming took 3 bases from V and 6 from J; bases not matched to a gene: 9. The CDR3 totals 16 residues. CDR1 is LNHNV and CDR2 is YYDKDF in the germline V gene (reference sequence). The CDR3 DNA sequence: TGTGCCACCAGCAGTGGGAACAGGGGGCTTACTCAGCCCCAGCATTTT. Its translation is CATSSGNRGLTQPQHF.

J is TRBJ2-7 and V is TRBV5-4; D may be TRBD1 (5 bases). CDR1 and CDR2 (germline): SGHNT, YYREEE (reference sequence). Trimming left V 0 bases short and J 5 bases short, with 12 bases between. The CDR3 runs 14 residues. As DNA, the CDR3 is TGTGCCAGCAGCTTGGACAGGTCTCTGAACGAGCAGTACTTC. Its translation: CASSLDRSLNEQYF.

The chain has TRBV2 and TRBJ1-1; D might be TRBD1 (5 bases). CDR3 length equals 14 residues. Germline V CDR1 and CDR2: SNHLY, FYNNEI. The germline V and J ends were trimmed by 6 bases and 2 bases, with 13 bases remaining between them. CDR3 loop: CASRGEGYNTEAFF. DNA for the CDR3: TGTGCCAGCAGAGGGGAAGGGTATAACACTGAAGCTTTCTTT.

The chain carries TRBV5-1 and TRBJ2-3, with D possibly matching TRBD2 (5 bases). Germline CDR1 is SGHRS and CDR2 is YFSETQ. V shed 4 bases and J shed 1 base, with 16 bases lying between them. This CDR3 comprises 16 residues. The CDR3 coding sequence is TGCGCCAGCAGCATCCCCGGACTCCAGCGCACAGATACGCAGTATTTT. This gives the protein CASSIPGLQRTDTQYF.

This clone was recorded a few times. The genes are TRBV19 and TRBJ1-1; 7 bases align to TRBD1. V trimming: 4 bases; J trimming: 2 bases; junction bases outside the gene matches: 4. Germline lookup yields CDR1 LNHDA and CDR2 SQIVND (reference sequence). This CDR3 has 14 residues. Here the CDR3 reads CASSTTGVNTEAFF. The DNA for the CDR3 is TGTGCCAGTAGTACCACAGGGGTAAACACTGAAGCTTTCTTT. The variable domain in full, completed from reference TRBV19 and TRBJ1-1, reads DGGITQSPKYLFRKEGQNVTLSCEQNLNHDAMYWYRQDPGQGLRLIYYSQIVNDFQKGDIAEGYSVSREKKESFPLTVTSAQKNPTAFYLCASSTTGVNTEAFFGQGTRLTVV.

The chain links TRBV6-5 to TRBJ1-6, with D unclear. The V and J ends lost 7 bases and 7 bases respectively, with 14 bases between them. CDR3 size: 14 residues. Germline V gene sequence: CDR1 MNHEY, CDR2 SVGAGI. CDR3 coding DNA: TGTGCCAGCATTTCCCCCGGTACCAATTCACCCCTCCACTTT. It yields the protein CASISPGTNSPLHF.

This clone occurred once. This rearrangement joins TRBV6-5 to TRBJ2-1; 9 bases map to TRBD2. V lost 9 bases, J lost 3 bases, and 9 bases stayed unmatched. CDR1 and CDR2 (germline): MNHEY, SVGAGI. This CDR3 contains 15 residues. The CDR3: CASRRGTSSYNEQFF. For the CDR3, the DNA is TGTGCCAGTAGACGGGGGACTAGCAGCTACAATGAGCAGTTCTTC.

This chain joins TRBV19 and TRBJ1-2; TRBD1 matches 7 bases. The CDR3 is 14 amino acids. After removal of 7 bases from V and 4 bases from J, the junction contained 9 bases not matched to a gene. Germline values: CDR1 LNHDA, CDR2 SQIVND (reference sequence). CDR3 sequence: CASTRQGLTYGYTF. The CDR3 DNA follows: TGTGCCAGTACCCGACAGGGTTTGACCTATGGCTACACCTTC.

This chain uses TRBV2 with TRBJ1-2, with 7 bases aligning to TRBD1. V was pared by 2 bases and J by 4 bases, with 7 bases of the junction left unmatched. Germline CDR1 is SNHLY and CDR2 is FYNNEI. This CDR3 has 15 amino acids. In DNA, the CDR3 is TGTGCCAGCAGTGAAAGGGGGACAGACCCCTATGGCTACACCTTC. Protein: CASSERGTDPYGYTF.

The V gene is TRBV6-4, the J gene TRBJ2-2; 9 bases fit TRBD2. The CDR3 runs to 16 residues. Germline V gives CDR1 MRHNA, CDR2 SNTAGT. Unmatched junction bases numbered 2, after V lost 2 bases and J lost 1 base. CDR3 amino acids: CASSDGGRENTGELFF. The CDR3 nucleotides read TGTGCCAGCAGTGACGGCGGGAGGGAGAACACCGGGGAGCTGTTTTTT.